This section outlines one T cell receptor beta chain sequence together with its context. The sample has other DNA sequences that encode this CDR3 too. As processed by the authors: Reference gene primer amplification gave estimated nucleated cell counts. Data came from immunoSEQ multiplex PCR; TCRdb stores just in-frame clones and leaves some out. V and J calls and clone size come straight from that table; D and trimming were deduced from the DNA. The table records about 360,000 clones, 70% to 90% of them present only once. The data were taken from a study of blood T cell repertoires in COVID-19. Background on the study: The study drew acute and convalescent COVID-19 samples from the United States, Italy and Spain. Sources were T cells, B-cell-depleted T cells, or PBMCs; the material itself was cDNA or gDNA.

The sample was peripheral blood. This TCR was sampled from a woman aged 55 to 70 with COVID-19, enrolled during active disease.

This chain's CDR3 is CASSLVSGGTGELFF. In nucleotides, the CDR3 is TGCGCCAGCAGCTTGGTGAGCGGGGGAACCGGGGAGCTGTTTTTT. The gene calls are TRBV5-1 and TRBJ2-2, with TRBD2 identical over 8 bases. The J segment lost 5 bases and the V segment lost 0 bases, leaving 3 bases of the junction unmatched. CDR1 is SGHRS, CDR2 YFSETQ, per germline. This CDR3 is built from 15 residues.